The TCR beta chain under discussion was sequenced for a study of blood T cells in healthy people across ages. This clonotype was recorded at least ten times. Germline CDR1 and CDR2: DFQATT and SNEGSKA (reference sequence). CDR3 length equals 13 residues. V was shortened by 4 bases and J by 7 bases, with 17 bases between the two germline ends. Primers used in a second PCR of roughly 7 to 12 cycles were a sample-barcoded 5' primer and a J-beta primer mix. A template-switch adaptor with 12 random nucleotides tagged each cDNA molecule. TCRdb re-analysed the 5' RACE reads in MiXCR, keeping a single row per CDR3 protein. The table lists 800,000 to 950,000 distinct CDR3 sequences, roughly 29% of them singletons. This sample was shared with a second study, whose subject was T cells of mothers and their children. That study adds: RNA extracted was entirely used for cDNA synthesis, 1.5 ug per 15 ul.

This sequence joins TRBV20-1 and TRBJ2-7; D gene unclear. The sequencing input was blood. The sequence was obtained from a woman between 35 and 50 years old in good health. CDR3 DNA: TGCAGTGCTATTCGGCAGCTCTTGTGGGAGCAGTACTTC. Translation: CSAIRQLLWEQYF.